The clone carrying this T cell receptor (beta chain) came up many times. No antigen is known for it. Germline trimming cut 3 bases from V and 5 bases from J; bases unmatched to any gene: 2. This CDR3 has 16 amino acids. CDR1 and CDR2 (germline): LGHDT, YNNKEL (reference sequence). Each CDR3 protein is one row after TCRdb ran MiXCR on the 5' RACE reads. This table holds 450,000 to 600,000 distinct CDR3 sequences, about 20% found once. The data were obtained in a study of identical twins. Points from the study as a whole: Possibly, invariant MAIT and iNKT cells partly confounded zero-insertion analyses. Whereas memory repertoires showed no such difference, abundant cord blood beta clonotypes carried fewer insertions.

These data are also associated with another study on yellow fever vaccine responses in identical twins. According to that study: In identical twins, vaccine T cell responses appeared partly shared and partly individual.

This clonotype was obtained from a woman younger than 35 in good health. The V gene is TRBV3-1, the J gene TRBJ2-2; 14 nucleotides align to TRBD2. The specimen sequenced was CD4+ T cells sorted from blood. The CDR3 sequence is CASSQGLAGVTGELFF. CDR3 coding DNA: TGTGCCAGCAGCCAGGGACTAGCGGGAGTTACCGGGGAGCTGTTTTTT.